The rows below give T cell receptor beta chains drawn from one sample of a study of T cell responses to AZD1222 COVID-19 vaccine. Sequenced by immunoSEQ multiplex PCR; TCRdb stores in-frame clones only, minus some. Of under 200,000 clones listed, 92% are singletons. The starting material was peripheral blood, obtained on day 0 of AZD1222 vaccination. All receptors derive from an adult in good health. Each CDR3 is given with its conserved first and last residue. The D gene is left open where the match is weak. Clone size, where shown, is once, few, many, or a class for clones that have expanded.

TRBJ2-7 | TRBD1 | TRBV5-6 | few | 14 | TGTGCCAGCAGCTTCCGGGACAGGGGCAGAGGGCAGTACTTC | CASSFRDRGRGQYF
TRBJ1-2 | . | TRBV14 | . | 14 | TGTGCCAGCAGCCAAGTATCGATTAGTTATGGCTACACCTTC | CASSQVSISYGYTF
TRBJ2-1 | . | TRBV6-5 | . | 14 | TGTGCCAGCAGTTTTGGGCAGGGGCGACTTGAGCAGTTCTTC | CASSFGQGRLEQFF
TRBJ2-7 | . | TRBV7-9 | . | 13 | TGTGCCAGCAGCCCCAGGGGTTTGGGGGAGCAGTACTTC | CASSPRGLGEQYF
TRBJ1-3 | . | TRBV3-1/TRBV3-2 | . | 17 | TGTGCCAGCAGCCAAGATTTCCGGGCAGGTTCTGGAAACACCATATATTTT | CASSQDFRAGSGNTIYF
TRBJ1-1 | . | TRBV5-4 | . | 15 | TGTGCCAGCAGCTTGGGGGGTCCCCAGCCAGCTGAAGCTTTCTTT | CASSLGGPQPAEAFF
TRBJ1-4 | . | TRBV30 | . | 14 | TGTGCCTGGAGTGCACGGAGGGAATGGGAAAAACTGTTTTTT | CAWSARREWEKLFF
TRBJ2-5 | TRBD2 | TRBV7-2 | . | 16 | TGTGCCAGCAGCTCCATCAGGGCGGGGGGGTTAGAGACCCAGTACTTC | CASSSIRAGGLETQYF
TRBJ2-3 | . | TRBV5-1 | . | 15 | TGCGCCAGCAGCTTGACAGTCTCTAGCACAGATACGCAGTATTTT | CASSLTVSSTDTQYF
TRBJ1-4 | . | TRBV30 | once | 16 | TGTGCCTGGAGTGTAGGAAGAGGCCCCTTTAATGAAAAACTGTTTTTT | CAWSVGRGPFNEKLFF
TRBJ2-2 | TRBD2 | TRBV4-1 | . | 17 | TGCGCCAGCAGTCAGACTAGCGGGAGGGCCTTCGCCGGGGAGCTGTTTTTT | CASSQTSGRAFAGELFF
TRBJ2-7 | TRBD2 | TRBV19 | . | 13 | TGTGCCAGTAGTATCGGGAGGCCGGGGGAGCAGTACTTC | CASSIGRPGEQYF
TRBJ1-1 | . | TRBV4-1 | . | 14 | TGCGCCAGCAGCCAAGAATGGGCCGACACTGAAGCTTTCTTT | CASSQEWADTEAFF
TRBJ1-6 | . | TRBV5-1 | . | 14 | TGCGCCAGCAGCTTACAGGCCGTAGGTTCACCCCTCCACTTT | CASSLQAVGSPLHF
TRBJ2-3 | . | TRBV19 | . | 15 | TGTGCCAGTAGTAGCTCCCAGGGAGGCCCAGATACGCAGTATTTT | CASSSSQGGPDTQYF